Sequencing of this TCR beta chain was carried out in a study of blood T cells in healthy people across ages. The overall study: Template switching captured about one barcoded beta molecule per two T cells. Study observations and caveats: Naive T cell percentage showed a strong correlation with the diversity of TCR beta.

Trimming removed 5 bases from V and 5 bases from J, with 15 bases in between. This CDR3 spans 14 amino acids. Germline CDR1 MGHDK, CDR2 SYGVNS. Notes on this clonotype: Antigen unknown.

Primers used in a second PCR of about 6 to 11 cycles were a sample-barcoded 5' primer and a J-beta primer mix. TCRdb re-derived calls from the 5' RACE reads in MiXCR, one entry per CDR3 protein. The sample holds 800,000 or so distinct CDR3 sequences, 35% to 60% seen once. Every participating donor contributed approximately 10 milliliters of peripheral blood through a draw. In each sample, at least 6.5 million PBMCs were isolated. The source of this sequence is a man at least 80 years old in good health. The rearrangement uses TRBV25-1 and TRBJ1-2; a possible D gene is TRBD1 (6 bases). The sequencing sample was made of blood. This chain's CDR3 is CASSWGRDTYGYTF. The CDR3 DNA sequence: TGTGCCAGCAGTTGGGGGCGGGACACATATGGCTACACCTTC.